This T cell receptor beta chain is from a study of vaccination effects on CD4 cells after COVID-19. As for this clone: The antigen is undetermined.

The data were produced by immunoSEQ multiplex PCR, yet TCRdb's version contains in-frame clones alone and is incomplete. In the table there are 20,000 to 25,000 clones, 60% to 85% of which are singletons. Per germline, CDR1 LNHDA and CDR2 SQIVND (reference sequence). The CDR3 loop spans 15 amino acids. The J segment lost 1 base and the V segment lost 5 bases, leaving 5 bases of the junction unmatched. After expansion with viral peptide pools in the ViraFEST assay, antigen-specific CD4+ T cells were sequenced. Once cultured for approximately 10 days, the cells underwent separation to obtain CD4+ T cells. All vaccine recipients tested negative for nucleocapsid antibodies and had never contracted SARS-CoV-2 infection. Study-wide points: Only a single clone (1 of 255 vaccine-induced clones in healthy vaccinees) cross-reacted with common cold coronaviruses. Among infection- and vaccine-induced clones, marked clonal contraction occurred late after vaccination.

Sequences were derived from CD4+ T cells from PBMCs cultured with HCoV-OC43 spike peptides, sampled before COVID-19 vaccination. The subset: HCoV-OC43 spike overlapping peptide pool stimulation. The sequence derives from a human donor who received a COVID-19 vaccine. V is TRBV19 and J is TRBJ1-5; 7 nucleotides align to TRBD1. CDR3 amino acids: CASSLAGQSNQPQHF. The CDR3 DNA is TGTGCCAGTAGTTTGGCGGGACAGAGCAATCAGCCCCAGCATTTT.